One T cell receptor beta chain is described in this entry. Its antigen is unknown. Germline V gene data show CDR1 as SGDLS and CDR2 as YYNGEE. This CDR3 spans 14 amino acids. Trimming left V 1 base short and J 2 bases short, with 8 bases between. TCR alpha and TCR beta cDNA libraries carrying sample barcodes and UMIs were produced by 5'RACE using constant-segment primers. Each CDR3 protein gets one entry after TCRdb re-called the 5' RACE reads with MiXCR. The sample lists under 300,000 distinct CDR3 sequences, roughly 18% occurring once. These data originate in a study of T-cell memory formation after mild COVID-19. Looking at the study overall: The TCR clusters were mostly specific to one donor.

Study results and limitations: While clones contracting from day 15 to 85 were balanced between CD4 and CD8, later expanders leaned CD4+. Second-wave clones with a day 37 peak had unconfirmed SARS-CoV-2 specificity.

The chain carries TRBV9 and TRBJ2-3; D is perhaps TRBD1 (5 bases). This sequence was found in a man younger than 30 who had mild COVID-19 (a few samples of this study predate the infection). Cell type and time point are not known. What was sequenced was PBMCs or a T cell subset sorted from them (not recorded which). Here the CDR3 reads CASSVTGFTDTQYF. The CDR3, as DNA: TGTGCCAGCAGCGTAACAGGTTTCACAGATACGCAGTATTTT.